This passage covers 18 T cell receptor beta chains from one sample sequenced in a study of T cell responses to AZD1222 COVID-19 vaccine. TCRdb's copy holds only in-frame clones and misses some; the assay was immunoSEQ multiplex PCR. Counted here are around 100,000 clones, about nine tenths occurring once; the ten biggest clones make up 1.7%. This sample comprised peripheral blood, obtained on day 0 of AZD1222 vaccination. These receptors all stem from an adult in good health.

CDR3 loop: CASSLGQGGLQYF. In nucleotides, the CDR3 is TGTGCCAGCAGCTTAGGACAGGGTGGTCTGCAGTACTTC. This chain links TRBV7-8 with TRBJ2-7, with TRBD1 matching 7 bases. Germline CDR1 is SGHVS and CDR2 is FQNEAQ. With 1 base clipped from V and 9 bases from J, the junction kept 6 bases outside the gene matches. This CDR3 comprises 13 residues.

The chain recombines TRBV28 with TRBJ1-3; D might be TRBD1 (6 bases). The germline V and J ends were trimmed by 4 bases and 2 bases, with 12 bases remaining between them. The germline V gene encodes CDR1 MDHEN and CDR2 SYDVKM. CDR3 length equals 15 residues. CDR3 in amino acids: CASSSYRDTGNTIYF. The DNA for the CDR3 is TGTGCCAGCAGTTCCTATCGGGACACTGGAAACACCATATATTTT.

This clone was detected only once. The chain is built from TRBV9 and TRBJ2-2; no reliable D call. From germline, CDR1 is SGDLS and CDR2 YYNGEE. This CDR3 has 14 amino acids. Trimming left V 2 bases short and J 3 bases short, with 8 bases between. The CDR3 DNA follows: TGTGCCAGCAGCGTTAGGACGGACACCGGGGAGCTGTTTTTT. Translation: CASSVRTDTGELFF.

V is TRBV7-3 and J is TRBJ1-1, with TRBD1 matching over 7 bases. There are 14 residues in the CDR3. The ends lost 5 bases at V and 1 base at J; junction bases unmatched: 4. Germline V lookup: CDR1 SGHTA, CDR2 FQGTGA. The CDR3 spells CASSRQGRNTEAFF. Written as DNA, the CDR3 is TGTGCCAGCAGCCGACAGGGCCGGAACACTGAAGCTTTCTTT.

The chain uses TRBV7-9 and TRBJ1-6, with a tentative D call TRBD1 (5 bases). The CDR3 extends over 15 amino acids. Germline-derived CDR1 and CDR2 are SEHNR and FQNEAQ (reference sequence). Trimming took off 5 bases at V and 12 bases at J, with 20 bases between the two ends. CDR3 nucleotide sequence: TGTGCCAGCAGCCGCGGAGGGGAGGGGTCTGGACCCCTCCACTTT. This codes for CASSRGGEGSGPLHF.

V gene TRBV7-3 combines with J gene TRBJ2-1, with 7 bases that match TRBD2. After removal of 1 base from V and 6 bases from J, the junction contained 12 bases not matched to a gene. Germline V gene sequence: CDR1 SGHTA, CDR2 FQGTGA. This CDR3 region has 17 residues. The CDR3 reads CASSLMAGGRVGNEQFF. The CDR3 DNA sequence: TGTGCCAGCAGCTTAATGGCTGGTGGGAGGGTCGGCAATGAGCAGTTCTTC.

The chain joins TRBV5-8 to TRBJ2-7, with 9 bases fitting TRBD2. Germline values: CDR1 SGHTS, CDR2 YDEGEE. The CDR3 is 15 amino acids. V shed 1 base, J shed 3 bases, and the junction held 5 bases outside the gene matches. CDR3 sequence (DNA): TGTGCCAGCAGCTTGACGCTAGCGGGATACTACGAGCAGTACTTC. It encodes CASSLTLAGYYEQYF.

This clone was observed a single time. The chain links TRBV4-1 to TRBJ1-5; 12 nucleotides agree with TRBD1. This CDR3 spans 17 amino acids. The junction had 6 bases not matched to a gene; V was cut back by 0 bases and J by 6 bases. Per the germline V gene, CDR1 is MGHRA and CDR2 is YSYEKL. CDR3 amino acids: CASSQDPGQGAGQPQHF. In DNA form, the CDR3 reads TGCGCCAGCAGCCAAGACCCGGGACAGGGGGCAGGTCAGCCCCAGCATTTT.

V usage is TRBV19 and J usage is TRBJ1-2; D remains unclear. V dropped 3 bases and J dropped 2 bases, with 7 bases sitting between them. This CDR3 spans 13 amino acids. Germline V lookup: CDR1 LNHDA, CDR2 SQIVND (reference sequence). The CDR3 DNA is TGTGCCAGTAGTATTTTAGAAAACTATGGCTACACCTTC. This sequence encodes CASSILENYGYTF.

The chain recombines TRBV18 with TRBJ2-4; tentative D call: TRBD1 (6 bases). This CDR3 region has 15 residues. Germline loops: CDR1 KGHSH, CDR2 LQKENI. V lost 5 bases and J 8 bases, leaving 19 bases between the germline ends. CDR3 sequence reads: CASSETMGAGDIQYF. CDR3 nucleotide sequence: TGTGCCAGCTCAGAAACGATGGGGGCTGGAGACATTCAGTACTTC.

The V gene is TRBV10-3, the J gene TRBJ2-3; 9 positions agree with TRBD1. This CDR3 contains 16 residues. J gave up 6 bases and V 4 bases, and 11 bases lay outside the gene matches. In germline, CDR1 is ENHRY, CDR2 SYGVKD. In DNA, the CDR3 is TGTGCCATCAGTGGACCAGCGGGACAGGGAACGGATACGCAGTATTTT. Translated, it gives CAISGPAGQGTDTQYF.

In nucleotides, the CDR3 is TGCGCCAGCAGCTTGGGTCAGCGGGACGTGCATACGCAGTATTTT. Translation gives CASSLGQRDVHTQYF. This chain uses TRBV5-1 with TRBJ2-3; TRBD2 matches at 7 bases. Germline CDR1 and CDR2: SGHRS and YFSETQ. After removal of 0 bases from V and 7 bases from J, the junction contained 8 bases not matched to a gene. The CDR3 length is 15 residues.

The J gene is TRBJ2-7, the V gene TRBV28, with D possibly TRBD1 on 6 matching bases. V was pared by 4 bases and J by 2 bases, with 24 bases between. From germline, CDR1 is MDHEN and CDR2 SYDVKM. The CDR3 is 18 amino acids. The CDR3, as DNA: TGTGCCAGCAGTTATCGATTGGGCAGGGGCCATTTAACCTACGAGCAGTACTTC. Encoded protein: CASSYRLGRGHLTYEQYF.

CDR3 amino acids: CASSPLGGKYNEQFF. CDR3 DNA: TGTGCCAGCAGTCCCCTGGGCGGGAAATACAATGAGCAGTTCTTC. The chain employs TRBV27 and TRBJ2-1; possible D gene TRBD2, 6 bases. CDR1 and CDR2 (germline): MNHEY, SMNVEV (reference sequence). This CDR3 contains 15 residues. Deletions cut 5 bases from V and 4 bases from J, with 15 bases between.

The chain joins TRBV24-1 to TRBJ2-2, with a weak D call TRBD1 (7 bases). Germline CDR1 KGHDR, CDR2 SFDVKD. The CDR3 totals 17 residues. Trimming removed 7 bases from V and 1 base from J, with 18 bases in between. The CDR3 sequence: CATREGGDRENTGELFF. DNA of the CDR3: TGTGCCACCAGAGAGGGGGGTGACAGGGAGAACACCGGGGAGCTGTTTTTT.

This clone was found once. The CDR3 reads CASSLGASGGPYNEQFF. Written as DNA, the CDR3 is TGTGCCAGCAGCTTAGGGGCTAGCGGGGGCCCCTACAATGAGCAGTTCTTC. The rearrangement uses TRBV7-9 and TRBJ2-1; 10 bases map to TRBD2. The CDR3 totals 17 residues. CDR1 and CDR2 (germline): SEHNR, FQNEAQ (reference sequence). Unmatched junction bases numbered 5, after V lost 1 base and J lost 2 bases.

The chain combines TRBV7-8 with TRBJ2-7; the D call may be TRBD1 or TRBD2 (5 bases each). With 1 base removed from V and 6 bases from J, the gap between germline ends came to 7 bases. CDR1 SGHVS and CDR2 FQNEAQ come from the germline V gene. This CDR3 comprises 12 residues. The CDR3 is CASSLGGVEQYF. CDR3 coding DNA: TGTGCCAGCAGCTTAGGAGGGGTCGAGCAGTACTTC. The full variable domain, rest sourced from reference TRBV7-8 and TRBJ2-7, is GAGVSQSPRYKVAKRGQDVALRCDPISGHVSLFWYQQALGQGPEFLTYFQNEAQLDKSGLPSDRFFAERPEGSVSTLKIQRTQQEDSAVYLCASSLGGVEQYFGPGTRLTVT.

This clone came up once. The V gene is TRBV19, the J gene TRBJ2-2; 8 nucleotides agree with TRBD2. This CDR3 is 14 amino acids long. The V segment lost 6 bases and the J segment 6 bases; nucleotides outside the gene matches: 6. Germline V gene lookup returns CDR1 LNHDA and CDR2 SQIVND (reference sequence). CDR3 protein: CASSGGAGSGELFF. The CDR3 DNA reads as TGTGCCAGTAGCGGGGGGGCTGGCTCCGGGGAGCTGTTTTTT.